This record covers a single T cell receptor (beta chain). This clone was observed a single time. Its antigen is not yet known. There are no base qualities to consult, and no much larger clone falls within one base. This record comes from a study of CD4 T cells in relation to SARS-CoV-2 and coronaviruses (TCRdb year 2021). For the study in its entirety: In the ViraFEST assay, PBMCs were grown with antigen for 9 to 10 days, and TCR beta CDR3s were then sequenced to identify antigen-specific clonal expansions. Samples from a few pre-COVID donors and the naive versus memory experiments were sequenced with the Adaptive Biotechnologies TCR-sequencing kit; other data were Illumina-based. A different, Illumina-based TCR-beta assay was used to sequence expansion assays from other donors in the study. Patient-derived lymphoblastoid cell lines were used to map the HLA restriction of shared crossreactive spike epitopes. An HIV-1 Nef peptide pool or a culture without peptide was used as the negative reference condition. At the level of individual TCR clonotypes, the study evaluated whether memory CD4+ T cells crossreact between the spike proteins of SARS-CoV-2 and those of common cold coronaviruses. Broad study findings and their caveats: Because the crossreactivity analysis focused on spike protein, crossreactivity against other viral proteins was not assessed. The study was limited by small numbers of patients and tested TCRs. Compared with monoreactive clones, crossreactive clones had significantly weaker SARS-CoV-2-driven expansion, a result consistent with antigenic imprinting. Memory CD4+ clonotypes crossrecognizing SARS-CoV-2 and at least one common cold coronavirus spike were found in approximately 60% of donors. No donor contributed both pre-pandemic and post-infection samples, which limited tracing the source of pre-existing responses.

CDR1 and CDR2, per the germline V gene, are SGHTA and FQGNSA. V lost 2 bases and J lost 4 bases; the stretch between them is 13 bases long. The CDR3 contains 15 residues, cysteine and phenylalanine counted. Only the CDR3 DNA is retained, 45 bases long and in frame from the first base. CD4+ T cells from unexposed donors were collected before the COVID-19 pandemic (2011-2018). Following 10 days of culture, the EasySep CD4+ T cell isolation kit was used to isolate CD4+ T cells. As cell number allowed, CD4+ T cells from unexposed donors were tested for reactivity to SARS-CoV-2 S and N and to four common cold coronavirus spike pools. PBMCs were cultured at fewer than 2.5 million per well in IMDM supplemented with 5% human AB serum and about 9 IU/ml IL-2. Half of the culture medium was replaced with fresh IL-2-containing medium on days 3 and 7. Triplicate replicate wells were generally used for each peptide culture condition. The leukapheresis product for the unexposed donors was obtained through commercial purchase. Ficoll-Paque PLUS gradient centrifugation was used to isolate PBMCs from leukapheresis product or whole blood. PBMCs were either used fresh in the expansion assay or cryopreserved at -140 degrees C. The QIAamp Micro DNA Kit was used to extract genomic DNA from the CD4+ T cells.

The method was the immunoSEQ multiplex PCR assay. In the paper's pipeline: During preprocessing, nonproductive sequences were removed, as were CDR3s that did not start with C, did not end with F or W, or were shorter than 7 amino acids. The MANAFEST web app was used to call antigen-specific clonotypes on the basis of expansion compared with the reference and with other culture wells. A clone counted as positive if significantly expanded in 2 of 3 replicate wells versus the reference culture at FDR below 0.05. For a clone to be considered positive, significant expansion relative to all other tandem wells and an odds ratio above 5 were also required. Pairwise Levenshtein distance, computed with the stringdist R package after three terminal residues were trimmed from each end, was used as the measure of CDR3 homology. This immuneACCESS table, as held by TCRdb, lists in-frame sequences with V and J called but not all clones. Of the missing ones, under half trace to an unresolved V gene in checked studies; the others have no known cause. That table is the source of V, J and clone size, and D and trimming were worked out from the DNA. The sample contains about 17,000 clones, roughly 82% of them found a single time. The leading ten clones occupy roughly a third of the sample.

The sequence links TRBV7-2 to TRBJ2-3; the D gene is possibly TRBD1, with 6 bases matching. Sample: CD4+ T cells from PBMCs, cultured in vitro. This sequence was found in a human donor in good health. The DNA reads TGTGCCAGCAGCTTATTCGCAGGGGCGGCAGATACGCAGTATTTT. Its amino acids are CASSLFAGAADTQYF.